This T cell receptor beta chain came from a study of blood T cell repertoires in COVID-19. Across the study: The samples span acute and convalescent COVID-19 from the United States, Italy and Spain.

In the study's own analysis: Amplification from reference gene primers served as the basis for estimated nucleated cell counts. Profiling relied on immunoSEQ multiplex PCR, and the TCRdb table lists in-frame clones only, not all of them. The DNA gave D and trimming, while V, J and clone size come from that table. The sample carries 30,000 to 45,000 clones, more than 60% recorded once. CDR1 and CDR2 from the germline V gene are SGHTA and FQGNSA. This CDR3 is built from 15 residues. V trimming: 1 base; J trimming: 6 bases; junction bases outside the gene matches: 8. The TCR comes from a man in his sixties with active COVID-19. The chain combines TRBV7-2 with TRBJ2-7; TRBD2 matches at 8 bases. Source material: peripheral blood. The CDR3 nucleotides are TGTGCCAGCAGCTTAGGAGCAGCGGGAGTCGGCGAGCAGTACTTC. This encodes CASSLGAAGVGEQYF. Using reference TRBV7-2 and TRBJ2-7 for the parts outside the CDR3, the full variable domain is GAGVSQSPSNKVTEKGKDVELRCDPISGHTALYWYRQSLGQGLEFLIYFQGNSAPDKSGLPSDRFSAERTGGSVSTLTIQRTQQEDSAVYLCASSLGAAGVGEQYFGPGTRLTVT.